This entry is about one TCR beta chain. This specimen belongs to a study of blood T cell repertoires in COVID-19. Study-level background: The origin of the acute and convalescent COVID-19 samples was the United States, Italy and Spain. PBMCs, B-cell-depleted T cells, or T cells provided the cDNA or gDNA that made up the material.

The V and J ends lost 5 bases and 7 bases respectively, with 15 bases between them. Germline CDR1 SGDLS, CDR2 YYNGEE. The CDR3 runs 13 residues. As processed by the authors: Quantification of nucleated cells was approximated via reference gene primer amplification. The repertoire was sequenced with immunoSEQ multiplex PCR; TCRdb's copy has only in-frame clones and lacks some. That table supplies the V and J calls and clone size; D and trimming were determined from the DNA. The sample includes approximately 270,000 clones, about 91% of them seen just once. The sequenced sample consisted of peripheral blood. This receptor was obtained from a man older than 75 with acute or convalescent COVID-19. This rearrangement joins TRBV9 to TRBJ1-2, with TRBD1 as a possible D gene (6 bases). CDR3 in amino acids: CASSTQGSSGYTF. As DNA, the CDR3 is TGTGCCAGCAGTACTCAGGGGTCTTCTGGCTACACCTTC.